Reported below is one TCR beta chain. Its target is unknown. This CDR3 has 15 residues. Germline values: CDR1 KGHSH, CDR2 LQKENI. With 3 bases removed from V and 5 bases from J, the gap between germline ends came to 16 bases. TCRdb called the reads again in MiXCR, with one record for every CDR3 protein. The sample yields some 120,000 distinct CDR3 sequences, around 30% seen once. The data were taken from a study of T cell repertoires in cytomegalovirus infection. Across the whole study: Indicated by public TCR beta signatures were CMV infection and matching HLA type. Overall study results and limits: Within the response measured ex vivo, HLA-C-restricted CMV-specific TCR beta clonotypes were dominant.

The genes are TRBV18 and TRBJ1-1; D perhaps matches TRBD1 (6 bases). The source of this sequence is a human donor in good health (CMV status not recorded). Some clones in this sample may be carry-over from other donors' samples. Sequenced here: CD8+ T cells from cultured PBMCs, sampled from culture after CMV antigen stimulation. The CDR3 sequence: CASSPPNRVETEAFF. The CDR3 DNA reads as TGTGCCAGCTCACCGCCGAACAGGGTGGAGACTGAAGCTTTCTTT.